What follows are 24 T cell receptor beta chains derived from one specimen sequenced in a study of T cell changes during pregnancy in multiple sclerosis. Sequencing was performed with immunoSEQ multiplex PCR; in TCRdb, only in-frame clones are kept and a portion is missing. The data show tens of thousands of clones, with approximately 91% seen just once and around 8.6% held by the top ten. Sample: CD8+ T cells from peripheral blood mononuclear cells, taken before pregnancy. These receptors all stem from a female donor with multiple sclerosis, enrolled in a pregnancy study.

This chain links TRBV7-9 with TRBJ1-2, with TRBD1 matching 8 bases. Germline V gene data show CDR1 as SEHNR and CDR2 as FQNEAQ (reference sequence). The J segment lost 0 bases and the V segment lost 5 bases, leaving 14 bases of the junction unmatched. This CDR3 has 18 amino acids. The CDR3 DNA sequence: TGTGCCAGCAGCCCCCATCCCGGGACAGGCCACTCTAACTATGGCTACACCTTC. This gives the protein CASSPHPGTGHSNYGYTF.

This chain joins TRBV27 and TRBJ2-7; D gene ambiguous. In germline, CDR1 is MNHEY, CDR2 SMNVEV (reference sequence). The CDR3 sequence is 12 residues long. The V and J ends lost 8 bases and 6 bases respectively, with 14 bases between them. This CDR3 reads CASSLRGREQYF. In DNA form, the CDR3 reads TGTGCCAGCTCGCTTAGAGGTCGCGAGCAGTACTTC.

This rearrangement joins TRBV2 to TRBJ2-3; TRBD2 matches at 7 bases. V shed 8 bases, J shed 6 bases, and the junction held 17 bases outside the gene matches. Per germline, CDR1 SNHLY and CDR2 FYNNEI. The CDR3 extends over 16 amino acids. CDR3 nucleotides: TGTGCCAGCTCGCCGGGTAGCGGGCCCCTATGGGATACGCAGTATTTT. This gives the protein CASSPGSGPLWDTQYF.

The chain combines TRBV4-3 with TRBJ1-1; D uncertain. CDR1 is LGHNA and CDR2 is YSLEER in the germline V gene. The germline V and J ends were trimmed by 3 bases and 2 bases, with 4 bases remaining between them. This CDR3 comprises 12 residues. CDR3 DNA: TGCGCCAGCAGCCAGAGCAACACTGAAGCTTTCTTT. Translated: CASSQSNTEAFF.

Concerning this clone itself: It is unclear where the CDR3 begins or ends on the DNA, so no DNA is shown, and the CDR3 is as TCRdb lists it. The CDR3 region is CASSVGGGTGKYF. V gene TRBV9 combines with J gene TRBJ2-3; the listed D gene, TRBD1, was not tested against the DNA. The CDR3 sequence runs 13 residues, both termini included. Germline-derived CDR1 and CDR2 are SGDLS and YYNGEE.

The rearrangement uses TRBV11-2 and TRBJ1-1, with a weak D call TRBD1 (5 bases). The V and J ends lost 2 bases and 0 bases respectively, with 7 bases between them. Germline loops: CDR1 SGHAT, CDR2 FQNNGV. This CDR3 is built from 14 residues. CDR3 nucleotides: TGTGCCAGCAGCTTAAGGGGATTGAACACTGAAGCTTTCTTT. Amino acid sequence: CASSLRGLNTEAFF.

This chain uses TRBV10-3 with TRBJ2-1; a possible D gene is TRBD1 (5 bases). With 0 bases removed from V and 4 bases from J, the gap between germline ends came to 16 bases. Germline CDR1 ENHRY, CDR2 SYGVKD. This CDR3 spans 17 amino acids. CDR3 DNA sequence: TGTGCCATCAGTGAGTCGTCTCAGACAGAGAAATACAATGAGCAGTTCTTC. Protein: CAISESSQTEKYNEQFF.

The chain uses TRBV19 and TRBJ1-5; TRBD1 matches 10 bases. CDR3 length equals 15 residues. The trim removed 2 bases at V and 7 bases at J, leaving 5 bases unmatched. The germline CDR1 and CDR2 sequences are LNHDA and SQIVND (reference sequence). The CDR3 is CASSIWDRGIQPQHF. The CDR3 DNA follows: TGTGCCAGTAGTATATGGGACAGGGGTATCCAGCCCCAGCATTTT.

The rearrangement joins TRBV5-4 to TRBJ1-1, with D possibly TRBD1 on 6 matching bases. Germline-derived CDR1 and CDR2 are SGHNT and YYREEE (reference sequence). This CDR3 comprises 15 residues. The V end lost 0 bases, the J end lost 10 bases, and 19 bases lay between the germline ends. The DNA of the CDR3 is TGTGCCAGCAGCTTGGACAGGGACCCCTCCGGGCGAGCTTTCTTT. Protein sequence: CASSLDRDPSGRAFF.

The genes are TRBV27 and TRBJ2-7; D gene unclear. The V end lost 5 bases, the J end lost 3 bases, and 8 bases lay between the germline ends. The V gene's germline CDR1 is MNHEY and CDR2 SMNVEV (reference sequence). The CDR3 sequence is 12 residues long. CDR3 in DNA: TGTGCCAGCAGTCCGTCCGGCTACGAGCAGTACTTC. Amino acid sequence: CASSPSGYEQYF.

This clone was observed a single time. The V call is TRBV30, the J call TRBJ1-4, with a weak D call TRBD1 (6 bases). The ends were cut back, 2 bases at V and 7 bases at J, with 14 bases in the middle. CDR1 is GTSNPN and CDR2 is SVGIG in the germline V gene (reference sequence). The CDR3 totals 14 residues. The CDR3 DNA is TGTGCCTGGAGTCAGGGGATATTTGGTGAAAAACTGTTTTTT. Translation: CAWSQGIFGEKLFF. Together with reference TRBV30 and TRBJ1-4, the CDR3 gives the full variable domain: SQTIHQWPATLVQPVGSPLSLECTVEGTSNPNLYWYRQAAGRGLQLLFYSVGIGQISSEVPQNLSASRPQDRQFILSSKKLLLSDSGFYLCAWSQGIFGEKLFFGSGTQLSVL.

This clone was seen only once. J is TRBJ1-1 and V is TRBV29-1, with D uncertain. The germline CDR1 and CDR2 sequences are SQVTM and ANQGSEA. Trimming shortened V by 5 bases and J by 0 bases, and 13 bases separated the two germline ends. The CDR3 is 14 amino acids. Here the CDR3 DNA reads TGCAGCGTTCACAGCGGAGGAATGAACACTGAAGCTTTCTTT. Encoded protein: CSVHSGGMNTEAFF.

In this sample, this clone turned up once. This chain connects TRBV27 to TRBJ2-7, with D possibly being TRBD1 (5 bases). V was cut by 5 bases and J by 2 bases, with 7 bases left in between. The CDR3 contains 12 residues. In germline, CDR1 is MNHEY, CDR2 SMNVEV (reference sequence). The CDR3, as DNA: TGTGCCAGCAGTGACAGAGCCTACGAGCAGTACTTC. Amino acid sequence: CASSDRAYEQYF.

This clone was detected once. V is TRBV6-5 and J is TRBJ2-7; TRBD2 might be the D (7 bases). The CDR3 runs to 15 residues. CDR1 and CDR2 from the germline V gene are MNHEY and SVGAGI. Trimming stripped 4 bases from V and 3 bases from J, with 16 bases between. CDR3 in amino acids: CASSFLQGGGYEQYF. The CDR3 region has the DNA TGTGCCAGCAGTTTCCTCCAGGGAGGGGGCTACGAGCAGTACTTC.

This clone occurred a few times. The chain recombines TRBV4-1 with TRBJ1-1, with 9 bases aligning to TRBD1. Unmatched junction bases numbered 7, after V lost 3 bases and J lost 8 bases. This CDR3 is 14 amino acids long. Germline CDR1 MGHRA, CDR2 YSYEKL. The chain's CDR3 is CASSHLGQGAEAFF. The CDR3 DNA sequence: TGCGCCAGCAGCCACCTGGGACAGGGAGCCGAAGCTTTCTTT.

The CDR3 DNA reads as TGTGCCAGCAGTTCCGGGGGAGAAGCTTTCTTT. Its protein product is CASSSGGEAFF. The chain links TRBV6-5 to TRBJ1-1; D possibly corresponds to TRBD1 (5 bases). The CDR3 has 11 residues. V shed 4 bases and J shed 8 bases, with 8 bases lying between them. Germline-derived CDR1 and CDR2 are MNHEY and SVGAGI.

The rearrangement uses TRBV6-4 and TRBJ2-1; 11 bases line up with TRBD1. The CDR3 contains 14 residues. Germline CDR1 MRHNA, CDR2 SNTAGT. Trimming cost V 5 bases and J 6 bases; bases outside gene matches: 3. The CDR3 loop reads CASSSGTGGNEQFF. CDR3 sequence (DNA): TGTGCCAGCAGTTCCGGGACAGGGGGCAATGAGCAGTTCTTC.

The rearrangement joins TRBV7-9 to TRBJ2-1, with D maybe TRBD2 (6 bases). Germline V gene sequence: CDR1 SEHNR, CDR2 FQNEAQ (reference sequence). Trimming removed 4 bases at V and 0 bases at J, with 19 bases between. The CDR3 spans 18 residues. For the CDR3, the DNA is TGTGCCAGCAGCTCCCGTTCTTTAGCGGTAAGCTCCTACAATGAGCAGTTCTTC. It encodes CASSSRSLAVSSYNEQFF.

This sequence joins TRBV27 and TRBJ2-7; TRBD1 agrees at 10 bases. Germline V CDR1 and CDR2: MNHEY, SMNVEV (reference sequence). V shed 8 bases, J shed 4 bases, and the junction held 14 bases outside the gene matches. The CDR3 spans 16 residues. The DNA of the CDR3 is TGTGCCAGCGCCTTAGGGCCGGGACAGGGGTTATACGAGCAGTACTTC. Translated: CASALGPGQGLYEQYF.

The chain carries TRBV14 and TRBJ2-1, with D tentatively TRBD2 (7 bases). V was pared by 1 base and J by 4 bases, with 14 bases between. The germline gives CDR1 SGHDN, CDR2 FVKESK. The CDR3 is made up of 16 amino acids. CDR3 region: CASSQVSGGPYNEQFF. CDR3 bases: TGTGCCAGCAGCCAAGTCTCCGGGGGGCCGTACAATGAGCAGTTCTTC.

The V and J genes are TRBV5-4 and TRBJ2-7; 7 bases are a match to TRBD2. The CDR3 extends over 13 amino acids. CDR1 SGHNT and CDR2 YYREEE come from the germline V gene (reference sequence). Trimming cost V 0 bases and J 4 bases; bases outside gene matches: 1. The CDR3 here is CASSLGGGYEQYF. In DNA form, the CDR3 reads TGTGCCAGCAGCTTGGGGGGGGGATACGAGCAGTACTTC. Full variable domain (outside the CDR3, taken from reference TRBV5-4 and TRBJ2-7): ETGVTQSPTHLIKTRGQQVTLRCSSQSGHNTVSWYQQALGQGPQFIFQYYREEENGRGNFPPRFSGLQFPNYSSELNVNALELDDSALYLCASSLGGGYEQYFGPGTRLTVT.

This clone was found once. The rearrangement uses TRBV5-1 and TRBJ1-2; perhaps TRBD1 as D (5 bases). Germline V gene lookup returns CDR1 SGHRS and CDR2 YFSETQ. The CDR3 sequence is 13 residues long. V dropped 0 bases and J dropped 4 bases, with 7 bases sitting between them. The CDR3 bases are TGCGCCAGCAGCTTGGGACAGATCTATGGCTACACCTTC. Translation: CASSLGQIYGYTF.

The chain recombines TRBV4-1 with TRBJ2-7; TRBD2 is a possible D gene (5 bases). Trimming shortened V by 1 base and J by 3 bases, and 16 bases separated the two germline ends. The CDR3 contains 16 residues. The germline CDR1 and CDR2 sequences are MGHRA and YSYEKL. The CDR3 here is CASSQVPPSGFYEQYF. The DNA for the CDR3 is TGCGCCAGCAGCCAAGTCCCCCCCTCGGGATTCTACGAGCAGTACTTC.

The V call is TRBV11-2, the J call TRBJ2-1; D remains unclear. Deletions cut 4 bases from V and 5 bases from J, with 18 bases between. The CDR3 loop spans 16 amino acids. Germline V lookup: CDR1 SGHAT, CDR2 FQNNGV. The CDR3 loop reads CASSSPSTIRDNEQFF. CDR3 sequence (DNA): TGTGCCAGCAGCTCCCCATCCACTATCCGGGACAATGAGCAGTTCTTC.